These 13 T cell receptor beta chains were sequenced from one sample in a study of memory B cells and T cells in multiple sclerosis (dated by TCRdb to the late 2010s). Libraries came from the immunoSEQ multiplex PCR assay. TCRdb took over this immuneACCESS table, retaining in-frame rearrangements with V and J assigned. Such tables are incomplete; in checked studies, under half of the missing clones stem from an unresolved V gene, and the remainder is unexplained. This sample gives approximately 7,800 clones in total; roughly 62% of them show up just once. Clones ranked in the top ten supply 33% of the sample. The sample comprised memory (CD45RO+) CD8+ T cells from blood. What this sample's cell subset or site label stands for: CD45RO+ memory T cells sorted from peripheral blood. The receptors derive from a human donor with multiple sclerosis.

CDR3 nucleotides: TGTGCCAGCAGTGAAGGGGGCTCCTACAATGAGCAGTTCTTC. Protein: CASSEGGSYNEQFF. The chain uses TRBV6-4 and TRBJ2-1; D is perhaps TRBD1 (6 bases). The CDR3 totals 14 residues. The germline V gene encodes CDR1 MRHNA and CDR2 SNTAGT. Deletions cut 3 bases from V and 0 bases from J, with 6 bases between.

With regard to this clone: One end of the junction does not line up with germline, which may come from a read error. The sample holds other DNA sequences that translate to the same CDR3. J is TRBJ2-1 and V is TRBV7-3; TRBD2 aligns across 8 bases. The germline CDR1 and CDR2 sequences are SGHTA and FQGTGA. The CDR3 sequence is 14 residues long. The CDR3 DNA reads as TGTGCGAGCAGCTCAGGCGGGGGGCACAATGAGCAGTTCTTC. Encoded protein: CASSSGGGHNEQFF.

The chain couples TRBV5-1 to TRBJ2-2, with D possibly being TRBD1 (6 bases). Germline CDR1 SGHRS, CDR2 YFSETQ. V lost 3 bases and J 1 base, leaving 19 bases between the germline ends. The CDR3 is made up of 18 amino acids. In DNA, the CDR3 is TGCGCCAGCAGCTGGGATTTATTCAAGGGGGTGAACACCGGGGAGCTGTTTTTT. This translates into CASSWDLFKGVNTGELFF.

V usage is TRBV7-9 and J usage is TRBJ1-1; TRBD1 matches 10 bases. Germline V gene lookup returns CDR1 SEHNR and CDR2 FQNEAQ (reference sequence). V was clipped by 4 bases and J by 10 bases; unmatched bases: 12. The length of the CDR3 is 15 residues. CDR3 sequence reads: CASSSATGGKGIAFF. Written as DNA, the CDR3 is TGTGCCAGCAGCTCCGCGACAGGGGGCAAGGGAATAGCTTTCTTT.

The chain combines TRBV10-3 with TRBJ1-1; TRBD1 matches 7 bases. V lost 6 bases to trimming and J lost 3 bases; unmatched junction nucleotides: 4. The CDR3 loop spans 13 amino acids. Germline V CDR1 and CDR2: ENHRY, SYGVKD. CDR3 coding DNA: TGTGCCATCAGGGCAGGGGGTTACACTGAAGCTTTCTTT. Amino acids: CAIRAGGYTEAFF.

The chain has TRBV6-6 and TRBJ1-1; no definite D call. Between the trimmed V and J ends, which lost 6 bases and 4 bases, there was a span of 12 bases. CDR1 and CDR2 (germline): MNHNY, SVGAGI (reference sequence). This CDR3 has 13 amino acids. The CDR3 loop is CASSLTVFTEAFF. CDR3 nucleotides: TGTGCCAGCAGCCTCACGGTCTTCACTGAAGCTTTCTTT.

This chain connects TRBV19 to TRBJ2-7; D is unresolved. Trimming pared 5 bases from V and 2 bases from J, leaving 16 bases between. Germline V gene sequence: CDR1 LNHDA, CDR2 SQIVND (reference sequence). The CDR3 has 15 amino acids. The CDR3 spells CASSPRGENTYEQYF. The CDR3 DNA reads as TGTGCCAGTAGTCCCAGAGGAGAGAATACCTACGAGCAGTACTTC.

This chain joins TRBV5-5 and TRBJ1-2, with a possible D match to TRBD1 (6 bases). The CDR3 spans 15 residues. Germline CDR1 reads SGHKS; CDR2 reads YYEKEE (reference sequence). Trimming took 3 bases from V and 9 from J, leaving 21 bases between them. Here the CDR3 reads CASSSPGAGEVRYTF. As DNA, the CDR3 is TGTGCCAGCAGCTCCCCTGGGGCAGGGGAAGTGCGCTACACCTTC. The variable domain in full, with the rest retrieved from reference TRBV5-5 and TRBJ1-2, is DAGVTQSPTHLIKTRGQQVTLRCSPISGHKSVSWYQQVLGQGPQFIFQYYEKEERGRGNFPDRFSARQFPNYSSELNVNALLLGDSALYLCASSSPGAGEVRYTFGSGTRLTVV.

This clone is medium-sized in the sample. The V gene is TRBV9, the J gene TRBJ2-7; D ambiguous. There are 15 residues in the CDR3. Germline CDR1 and CDR2: SGDLS and YYNGEE. V dropped 0 bases and J dropped 1 base, with 11 bases sitting between them. The CDR3 loop is CASSVGPGSSYEQYF. The DNA for the CDR3 is TGTGCCAGCAGCGTAGGGCCAGGATCTTCCTACGAGCAGTACTTC. Variable domain in full (rest from reference TRBV9 and TRBJ2-7): DSGVTQTPKHLITATGQRVTLRCSPRSGDLSVYWYQQSLDQGLQFLIQYYNGEERAKGNILERFSAQQFPDLHSELNLSSLELGDSALYFCASSVGPGSSYEQYFGPGTRLTVT.

The chain employs TRBV27 and TRBJ1-2; D remains unclear. The CDR3 totals 15 residues. Trimming removed 2 bases at V and 4 bases at J, with 14 bases between. CDR1 MNHEY and CDR2 SMNVEV come from the germline V gene (reference sequence). The CDR3: CASSLKGRATYGYTF. In DNA form, the CDR3 reads TGTGCCAGCAGTTTAAAAGGCAGAGCGACCTATGGCTACACCTTC.

This clone was found a few times. This chain links TRBV5-6 with TRBJ2-3; D call uncertain. V lost 9 bases to trimming and J lost 6 bases, with 5 bases between them. The CDR3 is made up of 9 amino acids. Germline V gene data show CDR1 as SGHDT and CDR2 as YYEEEE. This CDR3 reads CANSDTQYF. CDR3 DNA sequence: TGTGCCAATTCGGATACGCAGTATTTT. Variable domain in full (rest from reference TRBV5-6 and TRBJ2-3): DAGVTQSPTHLIKTRGQQVTLRCSPKSGHDTVSWYQQALGQGPQFIFQYYEEEERQRGNFPDRFSGHQFPNYSSELNVNALLLGDSALYLCANSDTQYFGPGTRLTVL.

This chain joins TRBV14 and TRBJ1-1; TRBD1 aligns across 8 bases. With V trimmed by 1 base and J by 6 bases, 10 bases remained unmatched. Germline CDR1 reads SGHDN; CDR2 reads FVKESK. CDR3 size: 16 residues. The CDR3 spells CASSQVQGGYIAEAFF. CDR3 sequence (DNA): TGTGCCAGCAGCCAAGTACAGGGGGGGTATATCGCTGAAGCTTTCTTT.

This clone was counted between two and nine times. One end of the junction does not line up with germline, which may come from a read error. The rearrangement joins TRBV28 to TRBJ1-4; a weak D match, TRBD1 (5 bases). This CDR3 region has 16 residues. Germline-derived CDR1 and CDR2 are MDHEN and SYDVKM. The CDR3 here is CDSSSGGGWGNEKLFF. DNA for the CDR3: TGTGACAGCAGTTCGGGGGGGGGTTGGGGTAATGAAAAACTGTTTTTT.